This T cell receptor (beta chain) was recorded in a study of T cells after somatic rescue of genetic block. Using immunoSEQ multiplex PCR, the repertoire was profiled, and TCRdb retains in-frame clones only, with some absent. Here the sample spans 80,000 to 100,000 clones, over 80% being singletons. Sequencing was performed on peripheral blood mononuclear cells (PBMCs). The clonotype comes from a woman aged 18-35 years.

CDR3 sequence reads: CASRIQQWTNTEAFF. The CDR3 DNA sequence: TGTGCCAGCAGGATACAACAGTGGACAAACACTGAAGCTTTCTTT. The genes are TRBV6-5 and TRBJ1-1; perhaps TRBD1 as D (5 bases). V was shortened by 6 bases and J by 2 bases, with 16 bases between the two germline ends. Germline V gene data show CDR1 as MNHEY and CDR2 as SVGAGI. The CDR3 spans 15 residues.